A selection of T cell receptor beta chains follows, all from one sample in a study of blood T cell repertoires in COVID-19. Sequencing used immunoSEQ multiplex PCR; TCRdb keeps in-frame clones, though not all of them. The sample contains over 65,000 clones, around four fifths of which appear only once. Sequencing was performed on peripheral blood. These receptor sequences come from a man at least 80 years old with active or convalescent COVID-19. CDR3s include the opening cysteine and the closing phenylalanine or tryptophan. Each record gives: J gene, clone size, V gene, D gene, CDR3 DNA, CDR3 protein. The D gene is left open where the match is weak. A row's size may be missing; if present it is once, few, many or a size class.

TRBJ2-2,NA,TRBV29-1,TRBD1,TGCAGCGTTGGTTGGCAGGGGGCGGGCACCGGGGAGCTGTTTTTT,CSVGWQGAGTGELFF
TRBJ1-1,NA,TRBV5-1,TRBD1,TGCGCCAGCACCAATCCAGGGGGGAGGTATAAAGCTTTCTTT,CASTNPGGRYKAFF
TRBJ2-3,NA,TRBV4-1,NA,TGCGCCAGCAGCCAAGATAGCCCGGCTACCACGACGCAGTATTTT,CASSQDSPATTTQYF
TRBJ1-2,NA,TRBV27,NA,TGTGCCAGCAGCGGGGGGCCGCACGGCTACACCTTC,CASSGGPHGYTF
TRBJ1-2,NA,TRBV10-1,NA,TGCGCCAGCAGTGAGTCGTCAGGGGCTAACTATGGCTACACCTTC,CASSESSGANYGYTF
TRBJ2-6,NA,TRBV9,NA,TGTGCCAGCAGCGGCCGGTCTGGGGCCAACGTCCTGACTTTC,CASSGRSGANVLTF
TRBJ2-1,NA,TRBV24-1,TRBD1,TGTGCCACCAGTGGTGGACAGGGGACCTACAATGAGCAGTTCTTC,CATSGGQGTYNEQFF
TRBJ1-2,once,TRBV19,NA,TGTGCCAGTAGACCCCCGGGACTCATCGAGGGCTACACCTTC,CASRPPGLIEGYTF
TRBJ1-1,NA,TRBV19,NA,TGTGCCAGTAGCCTGGGGACAGAAGCTTTCTTT,CASSLGTEAFF
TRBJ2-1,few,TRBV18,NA,TGTGCCAGCTCACCAGGGGTAATACACGGGGACAATGAGCAGTTCTTC,CASSPGVIHGDNEQFF
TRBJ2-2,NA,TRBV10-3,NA,TGTGCCATCAGGGGGAGAACAACGGCGAACACCGGGGAGCTGTTTTTT,CAIRGRTTANTGELFF
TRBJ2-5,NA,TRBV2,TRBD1,TGTGCCAGCAGCAAGGACAGGGGGCAAGAGACCCAGTACTTC,CASSKDRGQETQYF
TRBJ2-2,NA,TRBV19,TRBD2,TGTGCCAGTAGTTGGGGGCGGGAGGTCGGGGAGCTGTTTTTT,CASSWGREVGELFF
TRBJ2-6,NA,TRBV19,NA,TGTGCCAGTAGTACGCGTCGGGGCTCTGGGGCCAACGTCCTGACTTTC,CASSTRRGSGANVLTF
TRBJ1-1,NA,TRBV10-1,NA,TGCGCCAGCAGTAACCGGGACACCTACACTGAAGCTTTCTTT,CASSNRDTYTEAFF
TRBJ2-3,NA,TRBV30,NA,TGTGCCTGGAGTGCTATTGGTCTCATTACAGATACGCAGTATTTT,CAWSAIGLITDTQYF
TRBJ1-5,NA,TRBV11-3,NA,TGTGCCAGCAGCTTAGGGGCAGACAATCAGCCCCAGCATTTT,CASSLGADNQPQHF
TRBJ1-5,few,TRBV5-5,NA,TGTGCCAGCAGCTTGGGATGGTCGCGTGGCAATCAGCCCCAGCATTTT,CASSLGWSRGNQPQHF
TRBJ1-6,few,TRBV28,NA,TGTGCCAGCAGTTTCTACACTAGCTCCTATAATTCACCCCTCCACTTT,CASSFYTSSYNSPLHF
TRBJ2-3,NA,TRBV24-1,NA,TGTGCCACCAGTGGACACGGGTCTCGGGACACAGATACGCAGTATTTT,CATSGHGSRDTDTQYF
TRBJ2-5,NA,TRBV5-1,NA,TGCGCCAGCAGCCCACGTAAGGCGGGGGCCGCAGAGACCCAGTACTTC,CASSPRKAGAAETQYF
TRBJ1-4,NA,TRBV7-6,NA,TGTGCCAGCAGCTCTCGTGCAACTAATGAAAAACTGTTTTTT,CASSSRATNEKLFF
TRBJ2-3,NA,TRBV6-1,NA,TGTGCCAGCAGTGATCGCAGGGTTGGGGATACGCAGTATTTT,CASSDRRVGDTQYF
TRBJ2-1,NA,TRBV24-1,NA,TGTGCCACCACCGGAGGGGGCGCGAATTCTAACAATGAGCAGTTCTTC,CATTGGGANSNNEQFF
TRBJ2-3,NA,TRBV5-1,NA,TGCGCCAGCAGCTTGGATTCGAGGGCAGATACGCAGTATTTT,CASSLDSRADTQYF
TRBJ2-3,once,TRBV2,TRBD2,TGTGCCAGCTCTGCGGGGGGGCCCCCAGATACGCAGTATTTT,CASSAGGPPDTQYF
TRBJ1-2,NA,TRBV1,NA,TGCACCAGCAGTCAGTACGGGACAGTTAACTATGGCTACACCTTC,CTSSQYGTVNYGYTF
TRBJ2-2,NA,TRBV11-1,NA,TGTGCCAGCAGCCTACTAGGGAGGAACACCGGGGAGCTGTTTTTT,CASSLLGRNTGELFF
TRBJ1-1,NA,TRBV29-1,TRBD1,TGCAGCGGCGGCCAGGGGGCTTACACTGAAGCTTTCTTT,CSGGQGAYTEAFF
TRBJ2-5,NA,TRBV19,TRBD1,TGTGCCAGTAGTACGAAACACAGGGGAGAGCGGGAGACCCAGTACTTC,CASSTKHRGERETQYF
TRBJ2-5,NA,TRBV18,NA,TGTGCCAGCTCCCCACAGCGAGAAGAGACCCAGTACTTC,CASSPQREETQYF
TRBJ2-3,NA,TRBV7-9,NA,TGTGCCAGCAGCTTAGGGGGGGGCGGGTCAGATACGCAGTATTTT,CASSLGGGGSDTQYF
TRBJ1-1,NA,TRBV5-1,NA,TGCGCCAGCAGCTTTGGAGGCATGAACACTGAAGCTTTCTTT,CASSFGGMNTEAFF
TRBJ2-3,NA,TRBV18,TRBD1,TGTGCCAGCTCGGGACAGGGGTCAGATACGCAGTATTTT,CASSGQGSDTQYF
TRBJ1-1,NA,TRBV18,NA,TGTGCCAGCTCACCACGCGATGAGGCGGCCGCTGAAGCTTTCTTT,CASSPRDEAAAEAFF
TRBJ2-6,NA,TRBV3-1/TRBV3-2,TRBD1,TGTGCCAGCAGCCAAGACATCCGACAGGGCGTTCGAAATCGAGAGGCTGGGGCCAACGTCCTGACTTTC,CASSQDIRQGVRNREAGANVLTF
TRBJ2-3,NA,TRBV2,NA,TGTGCCAGCAGTGATGGCGGGGCCACAGATACGCAGTATTTT,CASSDGGATDTQYF
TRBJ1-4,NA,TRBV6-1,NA,TGTGCCAGCAGTGAAGCCGGGAAAGGAGCTGAAAAACTGTTTTTT,CASSEAGKGAEKLFF
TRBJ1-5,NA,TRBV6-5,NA,TGTGCCAGCAGTTACTCACAGAGTAATCAGCCCCAGCATTTT,CASSYSQSNQPQHF
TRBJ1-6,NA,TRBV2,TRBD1,TGTGCCAGCAGGGGACAGGGAACTTCACCCCTCCACTTT,CASRGQGTSPLHF
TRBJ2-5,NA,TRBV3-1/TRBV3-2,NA,TGTGCCAGCACCCCGTTAAGTGGACAGCAAGAGACCCAGTACTTC,CASTPLSGQQETQYF
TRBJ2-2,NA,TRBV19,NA,TGTGCCAGTAGTACCCAGGGAAAGCCCGGGGAGCTGTTTTTT,CASSTQGKPGELFF
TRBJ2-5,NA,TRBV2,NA,TGTGCCAGCAGTGTTCTACAGCCAGAGACCCAGTACTTC,CASSVLQPETQYF
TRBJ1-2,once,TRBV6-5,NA,TGTGCCAGCTCCCCAGGGAACTATGGCTACACCTTC,CASSPGNYGYTF
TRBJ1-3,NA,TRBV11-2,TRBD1,TGTGCCAGCTCCCACAGGGGGCATGGAAACACCATATATTTT,CASSHRGHGNTIYF
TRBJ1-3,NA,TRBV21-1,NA,TGTGCCAGCCGAAGGACAGGACTCGAGCCAGACACCATATATTTT,CASRRTGLEPDTIYF
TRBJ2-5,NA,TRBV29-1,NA,TGCAGCGTTGGGTTAAGAGGGACCCAGTACTTC,CSVGLRGTQYF
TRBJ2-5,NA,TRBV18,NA,TGTGCCAGCTCACCGGGGCTACAAGAGACCCAGTACTTC,CASSPGLQETQYF
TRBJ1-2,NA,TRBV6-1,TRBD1,TGTGCCAGCAGGCCTCAGGGGGTCGACTATGGCTACACCTTC,CASRPQGVDYGYTF
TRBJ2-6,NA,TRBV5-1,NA,TGCGCCAGCACCTACTCTGGGGCCAACGTCCTGACTTTC,CASTYSGANVLTF
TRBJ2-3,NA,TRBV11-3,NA,TGTGCCAGCAGCAATCGGAAGGGGTCGGCAGATACGCAGTATTTT,CASSNRKGSADTQYF
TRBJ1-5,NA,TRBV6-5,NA,TGTGCCAGCACCGTGGGGCTCAATCAGCCCCAGCATTTT,CASTVGLNQPQHF
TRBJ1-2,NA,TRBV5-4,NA,TGTGCCAGCAGCTACGCGGGCGGCTACACCTTC,CASSYAGGYTF
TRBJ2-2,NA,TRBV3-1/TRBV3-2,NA,TGTGCCAGCAGCCTAACGGGACTGGCAAACACCGGGGAGCTGTTTTTT,CASSLTGLANTGELFF
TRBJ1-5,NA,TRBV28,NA,TGTGCCAGCATCCGGAGCAATCAGCCCCAGCATTTT,CASIRSNQPQHF